This T cell receptor beta chain comes out of a study of blood T cell repertoires in COVID-19. For the study at large: COVID-19 samples, acute and convalescent, were from the United States, Italy and Spain. PBMCs, B-cell-depleted T cells, or T cells provided the cDNA or gDNA that made up the material.

This clone was observed a handful of times. CDR3 length equals 16 residues. CDR1 SGHKS and CDR2 YYEKEE come from the germline V gene (reference sequence). Trimming took off 0 bases at V and 5 bases at J, with 14 bases between the two ends. Original handling: Estimation of nucleated cell counts was performed using reference gene primer amplification. Measured with immunoSEQ multiplex PCR; TCRdb has only the in-frame clones, and not every one. That table is the source of V, J and clone size, and D and trimming were worked out from the DNA. The sample holds around 200,000 clones, 85% to 90% seen once. The TCR sequence derives from a man aged 60-69 years who had recovered from COVID-19. The chain employs TRBV5-5 and TRBJ2-2, with D perhaps TRBD1 (6 bases). The sequenced material came from peripheral blood. DNA of the CDR3: TGTGCCAGCAGCTTGGCAATACTAACAGGGACCGGGGAGCTGTTTTTT. It yields the protein CASSLAILTGTGELFF.